The next 6 T cell receptor beta chains were all read from a single sample in a study of response to subunit inactivated influenza vaccine. Using its own MiXCR run on the RT-PCR reads, TCRdb lists one record per CDR3 protein. The table has about 540,000 distinct CDR3 sequences, under 30% seen once; the top ten hold 2.5% to 3.5%. Separately, the same data were catalogued under a study of T cells expressing NK-cell markers. Turning to that study: Libraries used 5'RACE template switching adding universal primer site and UMIs.

Source: CD4+ T cells sorted from PBMCs, taken roughly 13 days after vaccination. All receptors derive from a man aged 50 or older who received an inactivated influenza vaccine.

The chain employs TRBV7-2 and TRBJ2-5; D is undetermined. Germline CDR1 and CDR2: SGHTA and FQGNSA. This CDR3 is built from 15 residues. V lost 2 bases, J lost 4 bases, and 14 bases lay in between. CDR3 in DNA: TGTGCCAGCAGCTTAATACTAAATCGTCCAGAGACCCAGTACTTC. Its translation is CASSLILNRPETQYF. Based on the CDR3 plus reference TRBV7-2 and TRBJ2-5, the full variable domain is GAGVSQSPSNKVTEKGKDVELRCDPISGHTALYWYRQSLGQGLEFLIYFQGNSAPDKSGLPSDRFSAERTGGSVSTLTIQRTQQEDSAVYLCASSLILNRPETQYFGPGTRLLVL.

This clonotype appeared a few times. The V gene is TRBV7-2, the J gene TRBJ1-5, with unresolved D. Germline CDR1 reads SGHTA; CDR2 reads FQGNSA. Trimming cost V 1 base and J 0 bases, with 13 bases left between them. This CDR3 region has 17 residues. The CDR3 here is CASSLVGGNPSNQPQHF. CDR3 nucleotides: TGTGCCAGCAGCTTAGTTGGAGGGAACCCTAGCAATCAGCCCCAGCATTTT.

This chain connects TRBV20-1 to TRBJ2-1; 10 bases line up with TRBD2. J was trimmed by 4 bases and V by 2 bases; bases with no gene match: 5. Germline V gives CDR1 DFQATT, CDR2 SNEGSKA (reference sequence). The CDR3 has 15 residues. The CDR3 sequence: CSARSGTSVYNEQFF. The CDR3 coding sequence is TGCAGTGCTAGATCCGGGACTAGCGTATACAATGAGCAGTTCTTC.

V and J are TRBV6-2 or TRBV6-3 and TRBJ2-6; possibly TRBD1 for D (5 bases). CDR3 length: 17 amino acids. The ends were cut back, 2 bases at V and 0 bases at J, with 11 bases in the middle. The germline gives CDR1 MNHEY, CDR2 SVGEGT. The CDR3 loop is CASSYQGSSSGANVLTF. The CDR3 bases are TGTGCCAGCAGTTACCAGGGATCAAGCTCTGGGGCCAACGTCCTGACTTTC.

This clonotype was counted once. V gene TRBV20-1 combines with J gene TRBJ2-3; the match to TRBD2 covers 7 bases. The germline V gene has CDR1 DFQATT and CDR2 SNEGSKA (reference sequence). J was trimmed by 2 bases and V by 2 bases; bases with no gene match: 10. The CDR3 sequence is 16 residues long. CDR3: CSARSGTVTTTDTQYF. CDR3 nucleotides: TGCAGTGCTAGAAGCGGGACTGTAACCACCACAGATACGCAGTATTTT.

The J gene is TRBJ2-3, the V gene TRBV20-1; 7 nucleotides align to TRBD2. The CDR3 is made up of 17 amino acids. The germline V gene has CDR1 DFQATT and CDR2 SNEGSKA (reference sequence). J was trimmed by 2 bases and V by 0 bases; bases with no gene match: 11. CDR3 amino acids: CSARDPWEGLHTDTQYF. CDR3 coding DNA: TGCAGTGCTAGAGATCCATGGGAGGGCCTTCACACAGATACGCAGTATTTT.